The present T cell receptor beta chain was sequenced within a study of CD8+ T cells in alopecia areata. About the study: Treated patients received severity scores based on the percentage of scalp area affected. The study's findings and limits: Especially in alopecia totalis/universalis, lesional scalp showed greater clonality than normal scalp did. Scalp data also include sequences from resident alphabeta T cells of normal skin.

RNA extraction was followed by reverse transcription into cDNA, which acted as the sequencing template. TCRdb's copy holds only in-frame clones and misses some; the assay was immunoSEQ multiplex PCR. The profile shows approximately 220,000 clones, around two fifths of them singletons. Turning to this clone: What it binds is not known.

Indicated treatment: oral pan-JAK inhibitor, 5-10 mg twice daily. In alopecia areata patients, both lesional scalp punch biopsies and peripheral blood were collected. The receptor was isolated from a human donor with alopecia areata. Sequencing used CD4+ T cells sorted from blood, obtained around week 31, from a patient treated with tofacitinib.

The CDR3 DNA follows: TGTGCCTGGAGGGGGCCGGGACAGGGGTCTCGGCCGCATTTT. This codes for CAWRGPGQGSRPHF. V is TRBV30 and J is TRBJ1-5; TRBD1 matches 10 bases. The CDR3 contains 14 residues. V was clipped by 3 bases and J by 15 bases; unmatched bases: 14. Germline V gives CDR1 GTSNPN, CDR2 SVGIG (reference sequence). The whole variable domain, remainder taken from reference TRBV30 and TRBJ1-5, is SQTIHQWPATLVQPVGSPLSLECTVEGTSNPNLYWYRQAAGRGLQLLFYSVGIGQISSEVPQNLSASRPQDRQFILSSKKLLLSDSGFYLCAWRGPGQGSRPHFGDGTRLSIL.